This T cell receptor beta chain emerged from a study of Graves' ophthalmopathy and Graves' hyperthyroidism. Findings and caveats of the study: Sensitivity of roughly 88% and specificity of about 77% were achieved when a 13-signature model separated ophthalmopathy from stable hyperthyroidism.

Amplified TCR beta CDR3 regions were obtained using RNA transcripts as template. HTBI primers primed a first-round RT-PCR, and a second-round multiplex PCR followed. TCRdb reprocessed the multiplex PCR reads via MiXCR and lists one record per CDR3 protein. The data show roughly 1.1 million distinct CDR3 sequences, 36% seen once. The CDR3 runs to 14 residues. Germline V CDR1 and CDR2: SGHVS, FQNEAQ. Unmatched junction bases numbered 3, after V lost 3 bases and J lost 4 bases. Other autoimmune diseases, uncontrolled infections, pregnancy or lactation led to the exclusion of patients. This clonotype was seen repeatedly, ten times or more. As yet, its antigen is unknown.

Sequenced: peripheral blood or thyroid tissue (not recorded which). The chain is built from TRBV7-8 and TRBJ2-7, with 10 positions matching TRBD2. This TCR derives from an adult man with Graves' hyperthyroidism. The CDR3 coding sequence is TGTGCCAGCAGCTTTTCTAGCGGGGGTTACGAGCAGTACTTC. It encodes CASSFSSGGYEQYF.